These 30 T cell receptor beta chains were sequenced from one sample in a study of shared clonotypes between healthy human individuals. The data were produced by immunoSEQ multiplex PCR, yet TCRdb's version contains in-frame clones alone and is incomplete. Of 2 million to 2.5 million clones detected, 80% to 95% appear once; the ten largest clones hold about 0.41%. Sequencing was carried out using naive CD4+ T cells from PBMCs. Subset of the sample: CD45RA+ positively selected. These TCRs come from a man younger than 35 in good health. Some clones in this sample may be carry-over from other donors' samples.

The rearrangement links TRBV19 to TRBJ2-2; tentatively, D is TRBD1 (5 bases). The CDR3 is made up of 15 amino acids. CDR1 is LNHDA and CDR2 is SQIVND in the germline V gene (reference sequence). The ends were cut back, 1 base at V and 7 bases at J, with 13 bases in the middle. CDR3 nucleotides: TGTGCCAGTAGTATAGTAGGGGCGCTTAACGGGGAGCTGTTTTTT. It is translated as CASSIVGALNGELFF.

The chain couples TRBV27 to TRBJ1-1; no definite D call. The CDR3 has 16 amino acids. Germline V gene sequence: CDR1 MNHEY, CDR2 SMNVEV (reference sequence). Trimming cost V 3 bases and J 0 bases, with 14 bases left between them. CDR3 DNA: TGTGCCAGCAGTTTGTTAAGGGATTATCTGAACACTGAAGCTTTCTTT. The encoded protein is CASSLLRDYLNTEAFF.

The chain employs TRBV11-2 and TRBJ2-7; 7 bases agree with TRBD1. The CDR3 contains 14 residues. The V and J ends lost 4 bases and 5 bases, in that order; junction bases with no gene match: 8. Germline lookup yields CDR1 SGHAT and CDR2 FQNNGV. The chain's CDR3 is CASSSYSTGNEQYF. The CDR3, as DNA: TGTGCCAGCAGCTCCTATTCGACAGGGAACGAGCAGTACTTC. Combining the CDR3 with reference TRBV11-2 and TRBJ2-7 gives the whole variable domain EAGVAQSPRYKIIEKRQSVAFWCNPISGHATLYWYQQILGQGPKLLIQFQNNGVVDDSQLPKDRFSAERLKGVDSTLKIQPAKLEDSAVYLCASSSYSTGNEQYFGPGTRLTVT.

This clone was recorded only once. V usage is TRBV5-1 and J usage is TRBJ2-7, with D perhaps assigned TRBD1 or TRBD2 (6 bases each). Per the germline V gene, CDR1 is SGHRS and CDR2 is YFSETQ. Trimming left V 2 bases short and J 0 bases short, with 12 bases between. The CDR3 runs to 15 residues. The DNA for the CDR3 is TGCGCCAGCAGCTTCATAGGGGGGCCCTCCTACGAGCAGTACTTC. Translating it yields CASSFIGGPSYEQYF.

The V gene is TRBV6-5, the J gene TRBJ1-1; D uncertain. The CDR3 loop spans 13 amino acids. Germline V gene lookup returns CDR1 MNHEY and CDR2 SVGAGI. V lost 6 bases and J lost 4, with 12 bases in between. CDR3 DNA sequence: TGTGCCAGCAGGCCACGTGTGGCCACTGAAGCTTTCTTT. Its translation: CASRPRVATEAFF.

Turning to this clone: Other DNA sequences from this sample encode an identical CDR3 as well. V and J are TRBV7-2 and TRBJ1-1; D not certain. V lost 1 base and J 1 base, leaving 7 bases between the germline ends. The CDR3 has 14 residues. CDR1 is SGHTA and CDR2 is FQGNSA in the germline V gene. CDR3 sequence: CASSLGAANTEAFF. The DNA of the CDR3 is TGTGCCAGCAGCTTAGGCGCGGCGAACACTGAAGCTTTCTTT.

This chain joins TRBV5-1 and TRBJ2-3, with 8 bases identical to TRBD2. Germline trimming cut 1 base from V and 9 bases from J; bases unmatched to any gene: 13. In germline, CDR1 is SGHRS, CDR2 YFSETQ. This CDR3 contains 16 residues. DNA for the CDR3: TGCGCCAGCAGCTTGACCGACAGTAGATCGGGAGGGACGCAGTATTTT. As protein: CASSLTDSRSGGTQYF.

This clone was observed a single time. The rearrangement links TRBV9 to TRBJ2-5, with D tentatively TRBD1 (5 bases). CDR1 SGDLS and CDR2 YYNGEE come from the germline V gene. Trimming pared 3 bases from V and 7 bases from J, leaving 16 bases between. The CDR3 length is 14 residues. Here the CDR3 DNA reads TGTGCCAGCAGCGGTCAAAGCATAGGGGCGACCCAGTACTTC. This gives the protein CASSGQSIGATQYF.

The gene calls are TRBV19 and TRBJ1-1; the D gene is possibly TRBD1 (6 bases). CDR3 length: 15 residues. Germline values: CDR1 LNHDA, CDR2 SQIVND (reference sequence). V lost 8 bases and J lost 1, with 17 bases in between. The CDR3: CASSHAGAENTEAFF. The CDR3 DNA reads TGTGCCAGTTCCCACGCAGGGGCTGAGAACACTGAAGCTTTCTTT.

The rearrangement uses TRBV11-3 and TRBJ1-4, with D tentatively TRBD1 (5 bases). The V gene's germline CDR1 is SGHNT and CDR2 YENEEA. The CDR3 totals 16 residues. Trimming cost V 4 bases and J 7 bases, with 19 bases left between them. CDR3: CASSSDRDLGSEKLFF. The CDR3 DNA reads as TGTGCCAGCAGCTCAGACCGGGACCTCGGGAGTGAAAAACTGTTTTTT.

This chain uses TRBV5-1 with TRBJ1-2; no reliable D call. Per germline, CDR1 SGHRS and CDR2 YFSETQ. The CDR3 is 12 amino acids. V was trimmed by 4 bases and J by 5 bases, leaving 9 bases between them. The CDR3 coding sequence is TGCGCCAGCAGCGAGACGGAATATGGCTACACCTTC. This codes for CASSETEYGYTF.

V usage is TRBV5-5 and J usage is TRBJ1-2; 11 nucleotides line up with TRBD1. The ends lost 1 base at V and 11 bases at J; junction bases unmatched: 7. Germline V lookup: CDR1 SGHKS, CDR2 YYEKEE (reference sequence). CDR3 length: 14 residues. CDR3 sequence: CASSLFGTGGWYTF. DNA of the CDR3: TGTGCCAGCAGCTTGTTTGGGACAGGGGGTTGGTACACCTTC.

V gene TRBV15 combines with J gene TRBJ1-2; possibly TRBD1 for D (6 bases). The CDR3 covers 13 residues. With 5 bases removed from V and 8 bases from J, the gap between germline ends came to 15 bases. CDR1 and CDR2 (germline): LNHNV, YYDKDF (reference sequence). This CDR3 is CATSLDSPDGYTF. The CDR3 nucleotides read TGTGCCACCAGCCTGGACAGCCCAGACGGCTACACCTTC.

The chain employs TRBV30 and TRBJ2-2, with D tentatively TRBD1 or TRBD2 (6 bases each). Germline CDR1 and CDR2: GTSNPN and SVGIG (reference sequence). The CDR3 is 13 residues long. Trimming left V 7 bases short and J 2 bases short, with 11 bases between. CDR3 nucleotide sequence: TGTGCCTTGAAGGGGGGAAACACCGGGGAGCTGTTTTTT. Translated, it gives CALKGGNTGELFF.

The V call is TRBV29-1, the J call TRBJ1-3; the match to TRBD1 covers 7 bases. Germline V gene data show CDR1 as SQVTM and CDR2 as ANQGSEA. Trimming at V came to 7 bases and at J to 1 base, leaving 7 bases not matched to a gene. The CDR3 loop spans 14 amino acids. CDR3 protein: CSAGDSPSGNTIYF. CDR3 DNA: TGCAGCGCCGGGGACAGCCCGTCTGGAAACACCATATATTTT.

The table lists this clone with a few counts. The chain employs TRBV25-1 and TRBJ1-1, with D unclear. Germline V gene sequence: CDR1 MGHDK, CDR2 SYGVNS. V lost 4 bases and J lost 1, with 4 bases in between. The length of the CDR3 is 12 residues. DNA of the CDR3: TGTGCCAGCAGTGTAGGGAACACTGAAGCTTTCTTT. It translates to CASSVGNTEAFF.

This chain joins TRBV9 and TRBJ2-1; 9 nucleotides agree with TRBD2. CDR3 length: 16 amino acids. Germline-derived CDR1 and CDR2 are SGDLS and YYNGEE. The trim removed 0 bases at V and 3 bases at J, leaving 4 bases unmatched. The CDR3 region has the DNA TGTGCCAGCAGCGTAGGCCTAGCGGGAAACTACAATGAGCAGTTCTTC. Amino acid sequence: CASSVGLAGNYNEQFF. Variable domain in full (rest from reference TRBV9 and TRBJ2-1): DSGVTQTPKHLITATGQRVTLRCSPRSGDLSVYWYQQSLDQGLQFLIQYYNGEERAKGNILERFSAQQFPDLHSELNLSSLELGDSALYFCASSVGLAGNYNEQFFGPGTRLTVL.

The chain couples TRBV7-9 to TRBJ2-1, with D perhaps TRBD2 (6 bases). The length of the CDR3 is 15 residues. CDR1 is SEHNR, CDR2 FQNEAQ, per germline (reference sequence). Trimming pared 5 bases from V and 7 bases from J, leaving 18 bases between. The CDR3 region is CASSRGGARGNEQFF. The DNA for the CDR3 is TGTGCCAGCAGCCGAGGTGGGGCCCGGGGGAATGAGCAGTTCTTC.

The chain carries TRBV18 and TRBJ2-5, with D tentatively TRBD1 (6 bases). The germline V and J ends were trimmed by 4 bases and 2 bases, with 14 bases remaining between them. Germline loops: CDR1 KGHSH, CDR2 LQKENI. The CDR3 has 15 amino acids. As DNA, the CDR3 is TGTGCCAGCTCACGGAGGACAGACCCTCAAGAGACCCAGTACTTC. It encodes CASSRRTDPQETQYF.

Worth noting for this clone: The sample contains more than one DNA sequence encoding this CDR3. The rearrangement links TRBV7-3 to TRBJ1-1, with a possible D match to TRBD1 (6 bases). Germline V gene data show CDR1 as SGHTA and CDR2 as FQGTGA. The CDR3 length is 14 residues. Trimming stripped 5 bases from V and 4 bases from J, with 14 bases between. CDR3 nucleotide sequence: TGTGCCAGCAGCCCCTCAACAGGGAGCACTGAAGCTTTCTTT. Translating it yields CASSPSTGSTEAFF. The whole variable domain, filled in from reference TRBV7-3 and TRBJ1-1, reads GAGVSQTPSNKVTEKGKYVELRCDPISGHTALYWYRQSLGQGPEFLIYFQGTGAADDSGLPNDRFFAVRPEGSVSTLKIQRTERGDSAVYLCASSPSTGSTEAFFGQGTRLTVV.

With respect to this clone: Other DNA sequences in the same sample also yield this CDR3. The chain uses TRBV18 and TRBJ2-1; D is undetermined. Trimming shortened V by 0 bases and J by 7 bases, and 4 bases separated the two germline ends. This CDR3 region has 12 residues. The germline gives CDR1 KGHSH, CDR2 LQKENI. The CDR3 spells CASSPPYNEQFF. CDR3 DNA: TGTGCCAGCTCACCACCATATAATGAGCAGTTCTTC.

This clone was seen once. CDR3 in amino acids: CASSFSPGGRQAKNIQYF. The CDR3 nucleotides are TGTGCCAGCAGTTTCTCCCCCGGAGGGCGACAAGCCAAAAACATTCAGTACTTC. The chain recombines TRBV28 with TRBJ2-4, with TRBD2 as a possible D gene (6 bases). CDR3 length: 18 residues. In germline, CDR1 is MDHEN, CDR2 SYDVKM. V lost 3 bases and J 0 bases, leaving 18 bases between the germline ends.

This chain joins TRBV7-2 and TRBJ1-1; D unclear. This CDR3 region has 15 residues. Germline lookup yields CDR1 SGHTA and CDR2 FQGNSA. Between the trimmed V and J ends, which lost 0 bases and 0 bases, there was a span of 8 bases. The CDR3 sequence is CASSLAGGMNTEAFF. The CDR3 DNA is TGTGCCAGCAGCTTAGCTGGAGGGATGAACACTGAAGCTTTCTTT.

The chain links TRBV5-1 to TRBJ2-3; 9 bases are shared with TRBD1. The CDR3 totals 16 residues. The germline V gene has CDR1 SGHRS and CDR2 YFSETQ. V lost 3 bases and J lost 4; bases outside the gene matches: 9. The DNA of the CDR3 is TGCGCCAGCAGCTCCTTAACAGGGGGCTCTTCAGATACGCAGTATTTT. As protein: CASSSLTGGSSDTQYF.

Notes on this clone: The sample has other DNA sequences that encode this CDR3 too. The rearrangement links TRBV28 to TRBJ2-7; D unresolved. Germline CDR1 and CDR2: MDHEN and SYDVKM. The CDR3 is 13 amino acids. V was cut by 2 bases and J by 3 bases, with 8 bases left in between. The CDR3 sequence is CASSLTLSYEQYF. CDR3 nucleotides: TGTGCCAGCAGTTTAACTTTAAGCTACGAGCAGTACTTC.

DNA of the CDR3: TGTGCCAGCAGGAGTGGTCAGTTAGCGGGAGTTCGGGATACGCAGTATTTT. Residues: CASRSGQLAGVRDTQYF. The rearrangement links TRBV28 to TRBJ2-3, with 9 bases matching TRBD2. CDR1 is MDHEN and CDR2 is SYDVKM in the germline V gene. V lost 6 bases and J lost 6; bases outside the gene matches: 16. The CDR3 sequence is 17 residues long. The full variable domain, completed using reference TRBV28 and TRBJ2-3, is DVKVTQSSRYLVKRTGEKVFLECVQDMDHENMFWYRQDPGLGLRLIYFSYDVKMKEKGDIPEGYSVSREKKERFSLILESASTNQTSMYLCASRSGQLAGVRDTQYFGPGTRLTVL.

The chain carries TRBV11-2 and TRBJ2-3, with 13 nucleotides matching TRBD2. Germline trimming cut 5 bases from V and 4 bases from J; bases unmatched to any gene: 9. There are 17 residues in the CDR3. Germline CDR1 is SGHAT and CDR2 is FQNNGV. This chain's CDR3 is CASSHGLAGDHSDTQYF. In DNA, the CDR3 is TGTGCCAGCAGCCATGGACTAGCGGGAGATCATTCAGATACGCAGTATTTT.

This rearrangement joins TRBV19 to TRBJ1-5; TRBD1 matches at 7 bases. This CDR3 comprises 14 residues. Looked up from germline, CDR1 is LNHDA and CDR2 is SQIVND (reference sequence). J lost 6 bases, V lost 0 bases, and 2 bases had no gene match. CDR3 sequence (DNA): TGTGCCAGTAGTATAGATGAGGGGGCTCAGCCCCAGCATTTT. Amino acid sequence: CASSIDEGAQPQHF. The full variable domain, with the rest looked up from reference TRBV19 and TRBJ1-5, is DGGITQSPKYLFRKEGQNVTLSCEQNLNHDAMYWYRQDPGQGLRLIYYSQIVNDFQKGDIAEGYSVSREKKESFPLTVTSAQKNPTAFYLCASSIDEGAQPQHFGDGTRLSIL.

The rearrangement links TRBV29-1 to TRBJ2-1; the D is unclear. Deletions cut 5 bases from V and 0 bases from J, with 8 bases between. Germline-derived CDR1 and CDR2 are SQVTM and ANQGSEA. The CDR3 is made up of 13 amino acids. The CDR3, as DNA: TGCAGCGTTTCCTCCAGCTCCTACAATGAGCAGTTCTTC. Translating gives CSVSSSSYNEQFF.

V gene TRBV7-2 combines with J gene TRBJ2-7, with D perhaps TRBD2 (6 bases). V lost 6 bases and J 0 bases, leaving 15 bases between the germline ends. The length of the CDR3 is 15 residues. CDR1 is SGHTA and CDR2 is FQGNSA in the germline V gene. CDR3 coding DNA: TGTGCCAGCAGTCGGGGGTTTCGAGTCTCCTACGAGCAGTACTTC. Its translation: CASSRGFRVSYEQYF.